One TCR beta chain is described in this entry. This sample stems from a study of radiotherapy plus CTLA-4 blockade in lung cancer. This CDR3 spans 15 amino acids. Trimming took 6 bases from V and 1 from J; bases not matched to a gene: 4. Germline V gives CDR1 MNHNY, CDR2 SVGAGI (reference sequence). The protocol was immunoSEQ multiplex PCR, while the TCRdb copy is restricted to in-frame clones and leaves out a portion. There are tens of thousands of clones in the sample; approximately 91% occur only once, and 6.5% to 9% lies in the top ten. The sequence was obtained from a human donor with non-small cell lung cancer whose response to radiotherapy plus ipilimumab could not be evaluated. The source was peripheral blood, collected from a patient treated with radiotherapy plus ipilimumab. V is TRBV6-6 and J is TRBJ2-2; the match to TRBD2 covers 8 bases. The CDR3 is CASRGLAGNTGELFF. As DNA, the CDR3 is TGTGCCAGCAGGGGGCTAGCGGGGAACACCGGGGAGCTGTTTTTT.